This is a list of T cell receptor beta chains from one sample in a study of monozygotic twins with inflammatory bowel disease. TCRdb re-called the 5' RACE reads; one entry per CDR3 protein, DNA not given. The repertoire table contains about 350,000 distinct CDR3 sequences. The specimen was blood. The receptors derive from a human donor with ulcerative colitis or Crohn's disease, or a healthy co-twin of an affected twin (not recorded which). The CDR3 runs from the conserved cysteine through the conserved F or W.

>TRBJ1-1|TRBV18
CASSPPGITEAFF
>TRBJ1-4|TRBV19
CASKTANTNEKLFF
>TRBJ1-2|TRBV6-2/TRBV6-3
CASSPTDNYGYTF
>TRBJ2-1|TRBV7-8
CASRMRELRGNEQFF
>TRBJ2-1|TRBV5-1
CASSLDGQPYNEQFF
>TRBJ1-2|TRBV12-3/TRBV12-4
CASSLKGSYGYTF
>TRBJ1-2|TRBV28
CASSLEGGRGYTF
>TRBJ2-1|TRBV24-1
CATSKVGDEQFF
>TRBJ2-5|TRBV3-1
CASRDREQETQYF
>TRBJ2-1|TRBV5-1
CASSPRTLGPGNNEQFF